The 11 T cell receptor beta chains given below trace back to one sample, sequenced in a study of CD8 T cells in Susac syndrome. Random hexamers primed reverse transcription of 0.5 to 1 ug RNA. TCRdb reanalysed the immunoSEQ multiplex PCR reads using MiXCR and keeps one entry per CDR3 protein. The table shows around 80,000 distinct CDR3 sequences, with around 94% occurring only once. Sequenced material: CD8+ T cells from PBMCs. The receptors stem from a human donor in good health.

The DNA for the CDR3 is TGTGCCAGCAGTTCTAGCGGAGCCTCCCACGAGACCCAGTACTTC. It yields the protein CASSSSGASHETQYF. V and J are TRBV6-1 and TRBJ2-5, with 7 bases lining up with TRBD2. CDR3 length equals 15 residues. Germline V lookup: CDR1 MNHNS, CDR2 SASEGT. V was pared by 5 bases and J by 5 bases, with 11 bases of the junction left unmatched.

The chain couples TRBV6-2 or TRBV6-3 to TRBJ2-7; 8 nucleotides agree with TRBD2. Trimming cost V 6 bases and J 0 bases; bases outside gene matches: 10. CDR1 is MNHEY, CDR2 SVGEGT, per germline. The CDR3 has 16 amino acids. CDR3 in DNA: TGTGCCAGCAGGCCAGCGGGGGACTACTTCTCCTACGAGCAGTACTTC. Translating it yields CASRPAGDYFSYEQYF.

This sequence joins TRBV7-3 and TRBJ2-1; D ambiguous. There are 16 residues in the CDR3. Germline CDR1 is SGHTA and CDR2 is FQGTGA. Trimming cost V 1 base and J 3 bases, with 13 bases left between them. CDR3 nucleotides: TGTGCCAGCAGCTTAAAAGGCAGGATCGACTACAATGAGCAGTTCTTC. It encodes CASSLKGRIDYNEQFF.

The rearrangement links TRBV27 to TRBJ2-1; no definite D call. This CDR3 is 13 amino acids long. V dropped 2 bases and J dropped 9 bases, with 11 bases sitting between them. Germline CDR1 MNHEY, CDR2 SMNVEV (reference sequence). The DNA for the CDR3 is TGTGCCAGCAGTTTAATAGGGAACGGTGAGCAGTTCTTC. Translating it yields CASSLIGNGEQFF.

The rearrangement links TRBV5-4 to TRBJ1-2, with TRBD1 matching over 9 bases. J gave up 7 bases and V 6 bases, and 4 bases lay outside the gene matches. CDR1 and CDR2 from the germline V gene are SGHNT and YYREEE (reference sequence). There are 12 residues in the CDR3. The CDR3 spells CASIQTGGGYTF. CDR3 nucleotides: TGTGCCAGCATCCAGACAGGGGGTGGCTACACCTTC.

The V and J genes are TRBV4-2 and TRBJ1-5; possible D gene TRBD1, 6 bases. The germline V and J ends were trimmed by 0 bases and 4 bases, with 19 bases remaining between them. Germline V lookup: CDR1 LGHNA, CDR2 YNFKEQ. The CDR3 totals 18 residues. CDR3 region: CASSQESGILQGNQPQHF. The CDR3 DNA reads TGTGCCAGCAGCCAAGAAAGTGGGATTTTACAGGGAAATCAGCCCCAGCATTTT.

The chain uses TRBV14 and TRBJ2-7; D uncertain. The V end was cut by 1 base, the J end by 6 bases, with 10 bases between. Germline V CDR1 and CDR2: SGHDN, FVKESK. This CDR3 has 13 residues. The CDR3 bases are TGTGCCAGCAGCCAAGTGGGCAGACCCGAGCAGTACTTC. This sequence encodes CASSQVGRPEQYF.

The V and J genes are TRBV7-2 and TRBJ1-6; 8 bases line up with TRBD1. Trimming took 11 bases from V and 10 from J; bases not matched to a gene: 10. CDR3 length: 13 amino acids. Per germline, CDR1 SGHTA and CDR2 FQGNSA. This chain's CDR3 is CAGTTDRVSPLHF. The CDR3 DNA sequence: TGTGCCGGAACTACGGACAGGGTCTCACCCCTCCACTTT.

The V call is TRBV3-1, the J call TRBJ2-7; a possible D gene is TRBD2 (5 bases). The CDR3 sequence is 16 residues long. Germline assignment: CDR1 LGHDT and CDR2 YNNKEL (reference sequence). Trimming left V 8 bases short and J 3 bases short, with 23 bases between. CDR3: CASSRGPMASGYEQYF. Written as DNA, the CDR3 is TGTGCCAGCTCACGAGGGCCCATGGCCAGTGGCTACGAGCAGTACTTC.

This rearrangement joins TRBV7-8 to TRBJ1-2; D gene ambiguous. Trimming stripped 0 bases from V and 9 bases from J, with 20 bases between. The length of the CDR3 is 16 residues. Germline V gene lookup returns CDR1 SGHVS and CDR2 FQNEAQ. CDR3 loop: CASSLAPWVENHRYTF. CDR3 DNA sequence: TGTGCCAGCAGCTTAGCCCCCTGGGTGGAGAACCATCGCTACACCTTC.

V gene TRBV20-1 combines with J gene TRBJ1-1; 10 bases line up with TRBD1. This CDR3 has 13 amino acids. Germline lookup yields CDR1 DFQATT and CDR2 SNEGSKA (reference sequence). V gave up 2 bases and J gave up 5 bases; unmatched junction bases: 2. CDR3 amino acids: CSARRQGATEAFF. The CDR3 DNA reads TGCAGTGCTAGACGACAGGGGGCAACTGAAGCTTTCTTT.